These T cell receptor beta chains were read from a single sample in a study of T cell changes during pregnancy in multiple sclerosis. Profiling relied on immunoSEQ multiplex PCR, and the TCRdb table lists in-frame clones only, not all of them. The sample contains roughly 52,000 clones, 94% of which appear only once. This material consisted of CD8+ T cells from peripheral blood mononuclear cells, taken in the third trimester of pregnancy. The receptor set was obtained from a female donor with multiple sclerosis, enrolled in a pregnancy study. Each CDR3 is given with its conserved first and last residue. D genes are given only for firm matches.

TRBJ2-7,TRBV29-1,-,CSVESRQVGTYEQYF,TGCAGCGTTGAAAGCAGACAGGTTGGGACCTACGAGCAGTACTTC
TRBJ2-7,TRBV7-2,TRBD1,CASSLTGASAYEQYF,TGTGCCAGCAGCCTAACAGGGGCCTCGGCGTACGAGCAGTACTTC
TRBJ1-5,TRBV2,TRBD1,CASSEGDRAYSNQPQHF,TGTGCCAGCAGTGAAGGTGACAGGGCCTATAGCAATCAGCCCCAGCATTTT
TRBJ1-1,TRBV9,-,CASSVGTGQAAFF,TGTGCCAGCAGCGTGGGAACAGGCCAAGCGGCTTTCTTT
TRBJ2-4,TRBV27,-,CASSLSAGLNIQYF,TGTGCCAGCAGTTTATCCGCAGGGTTAAACATTCAGTACTTC
TRBJ1-1,TRBV30,TRBD1,CAWSIAGGTEAFF,TGTGCCTGGAGTATTGCAGGGGGCACTGAAGCTTTCTTT
TRBJ2-1,TRBV4-1,TRBD1,CASSQVPDRTNEQFF,TGCGCCAGCAGCCAAGTCCCGGACAGGACCAATGAGCAGTTCTTC
TRBJ2-1,TRBV5-4,-,CASSSGTLGNEQFF,TGTGCCAGCAGCTCCGGGACTCTAGGGAATGAGCAGTTCTTC
TRBJ2-7,TRBV4-1,TRBD2,CASSPSGISYEQYF,TGCGCCAGCAGTCCTAGCGGGATCTCCTACGAGCAGTACTTC
TRBJ2-1,TRBV7-6,TRBD2,CASSQLGRRTSGSINEQFF,TGTGCCAGCAGCCAACTAGGAAGACGGACTAGCGGGTCTATCAATGAGCAGTTCTTC
TRBJ2-1,TRBV7-9,TRBD1,CASSLRQGAYNEQFF,TGTGCCAGCAGCTTGCGGCAGGGGGCCTACAATGAGCAGTTCTTC
TRBJ2-7,TRBV2,-,CASLSTDKTYEQYF,TGTGCCAGCCTATCAACAGACAAAACCTACGAGCAGTACTTC
TRBJ1-1,TRBV9,-,CASSVGGGTTEAFF,TGTGCCAGCAGCGTAGGGGGGGGGACCACTGAAGCTTTCTTT